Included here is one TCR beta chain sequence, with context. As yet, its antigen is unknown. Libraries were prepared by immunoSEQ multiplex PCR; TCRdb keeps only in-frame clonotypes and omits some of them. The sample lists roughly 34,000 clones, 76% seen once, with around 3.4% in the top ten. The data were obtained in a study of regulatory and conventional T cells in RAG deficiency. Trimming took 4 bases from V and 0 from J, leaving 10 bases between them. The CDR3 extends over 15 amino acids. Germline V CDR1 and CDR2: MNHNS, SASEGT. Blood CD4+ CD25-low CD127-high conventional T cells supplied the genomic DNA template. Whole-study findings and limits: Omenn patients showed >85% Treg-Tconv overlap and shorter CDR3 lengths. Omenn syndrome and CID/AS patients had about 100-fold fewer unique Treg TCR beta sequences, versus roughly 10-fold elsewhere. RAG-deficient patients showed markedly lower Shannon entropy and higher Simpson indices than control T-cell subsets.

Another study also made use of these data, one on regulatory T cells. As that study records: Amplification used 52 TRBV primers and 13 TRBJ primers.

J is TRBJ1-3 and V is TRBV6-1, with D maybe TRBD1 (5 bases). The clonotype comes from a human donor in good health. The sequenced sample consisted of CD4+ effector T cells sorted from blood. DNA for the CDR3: TGTGCCAGCAGTGTGCGGGGACCCTCTGGAAACACCATATATTTT. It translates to CASSVRGPSGNTIYF.